This passage covers 21 T cell receptor beta chains from one sample sequenced in a study of blood T cell repertoires in COVID-19. Generated by immunoSEQ multiplex PCR, the TCRdb table keeps only in-frame clones and is missing some. The data hold around 450,000 clones, with around 91% observed a single time. The sequenced sample consisted of PBMCs or T cells enriched from blood (not recorded which). The receptors stem from a young man who had recovered from COVID-19.

This chain joins TRBV30 and TRBJ2-7; tentatively, D is TRBD1 (6 bases). V shed 0 bases and J shed 3 bases, with 9 bases lying between them. The germline V gene encodes CDR1 GTSNPN and CDR2 SVGIG (reference sequence). The CDR3 extends over 13 amino acids. CDR3 sequence: CAWSVGQNYEQYF. The CDR3 DNA reads as TGTGCCTGGAGTGTAGGACAGAACTACGAGCAGTACTTC.

The chain recombines TRBV21-1 with TRBJ1-5; the table calls TRBD1, which could not be checked here. TRBV21-1 corresponds to a pseudogene. CDR3 size: 14 residues. CDR3 nucleotide sequence: TGTGCCAGCAGCCCACAGGGCTATAATCAGCCCCAGCATTTT. Protein: CASSPQGYNQPQHF.

For the CDR3, the DNA is TGTGCCAGCAGCTTAGGGGCAGGAGGAGAGCAGTACTTC. Residues: CASSLGAGGEQYF. The chain employs TRBV11-2 and TRBJ2-7, with a tentative D call TRBD2 (5 bases). The CDR3 length is 13 residues. The V end was cut by 1 base, the J end by 7 bases, with 11 bases between. From germline, CDR1 is SGHAT and CDR2 FQNNGV.

Only a few counts were recorded for this clone. This chain uses TRBV12-3 or TRBV12-4 with TRBJ2-7; D is uncertain. Trimming took off 2 bases at V and 4 bases at J, with 6 bases between the two ends. The CDR3 sequence is 12 residues long. For the CDR3, the DNA is TGTGCCAGCAGTTTATCCGCGTACGAGCAGTACTTC. Translation: CASSLSAYEQYF.

This clone was counted a few times. The rearrangement links TRBV6-6 to TRBJ1-3; TRBD1 aligns across 7 bases. The ends lost 5 bases at V and 0 bases at J; junction bases unmatched: 19. The germline V gene has CDR1 MNHNY and CDR2 SVGAGI (reference sequence). The CDR3 contains 20 residues. This CDR3 is CASSPLYRGLMSSSGNTIYF. The CDR3 DNA sequence: TGTGCCAGCAGTCCCCTTTACAGGGGCTTAATGTCGAGCTCTGGAAACACCATATATTTT.

The sample holds one count of this clone. The chain employs TRBV9 and TRBJ2-5; TRBD2 agrees at 12 bases. Germline V gene data show CDR1 as SGDLS and CDR2 as YYNGEE. The CDR3 loop spans 15 amino acids. Trimming at V came to 4 bases and at J to 2 bases, leaving 3 bases not matched to a gene. CDR3 amino acids: CASSRGLAGQETQYF. For the CDR3, the DNA is TGTGCCAGCAGCCGAGGACTAGCGGGGCAAGAGACCCAGTACTTC. Supplemented by reference TRBV9 and TRBJ2-5, the full variable domain reads DSGVTQTPKHLITATGQRVTLRCSPRSGDLSVYWYQQSLDQGLQFLIQYYNGEERAKGNILERFSAQQFPDLHSELNLSSLELGDSALYFCASSRGLAGQETQYFGPGTRLLVL.

V usage is TRBV7-9 and J usage is TRBJ1-5, with D unclear. The CDR3 consists of 14 residues. Germline CDR1 SEHNR, CDR2 FQNEAQ (reference sequence). With 6 bases removed from V and 0 bases from J, the gap between germline ends came to 9 bases. CDR3 nucleotide sequence: TGTGCCAGCAGTTCCGGAGATAGCAATCAGCCCCAGCATTTT. Protein product: CASSSGDSNQPQHF.

For the CDR3, the DNA is TGTGCCAGCAGTCTAACGGGGGGGGCCTACGAGCAGTACTTC. This translates into CASSLTGGAYEQYF. V usage is TRBV27 and J usage is TRBJ2-7; 8 bases are shared with TRBD2. This CDR3 spans 14 amino acids. V shed 5 bases, J shed 2 bases, and the junction held 5 bases outside the gene matches. Germline lookup yields CDR1 MNHEY and CDR2 SMNVEV (reference sequence).

The chain employs TRBV9 and TRBJ1-6; 7 bases fit TRBD1. The junction had 9 bases not matched to a gene; V was cut back by 6 bases and J by 6 bases. In germline, CDR1 is SGDLS, CDR2 YYNGEE. This CDR3 is 15 amino acids long. In DNA, the CDR3 is TGTGCCAGCACCCCCCAGGGGGATTTTAATTCACCCCTCCACTTT. Encoded protein: CASTPQGDFNSPLHF.

V usage is TRBV3-1 (or the pseudogene TRBV3-2) and J usage is TRBJ2-3; tentative D call: TRBD1 (5 bases). Germline loops: CDR1 LGHDT, CDR2 YNNKEL (reference sequence). V lost 4 bases to trimming and J lost 2 bases, with 16 bases between them. This CDR3 has 16 amino acids. CDR3 sequence (DNA): TGTGCCAGCAGCCGGGGCAGAGCAAAGAACACAGATACGCAGTATTTT. This gives the protein CASSRGRAKNTDTQYF.

The V and J genes are TRBV18 and TRBJ2-2; TRBD1 agrees at 7 bases. The junction had 6 bases not matched to a gene; V was cut back by 3 bases and J by 5 bases. CDR3 length equals 15 residues. Germline V gene data show CDR1 as KGHSH and CDR2 as LQKENI. CDR3 in DNA: TGTGCCAGCTCACCGAGAACAGGGGAAACCGGGGAGCTGTTTTTT. Amino acids: CASSPRTGETGELFF.

This rearrangement joins TRBV28 to TRBJ1-5; D not resolved. V lost 8 bases to trimming and J lost 3 bases, with 11 bases between them. CDR3 length: 13 residues. Germline V lookup: CDR1 MDHEN, CDR2 SYDVKM. CDR3 DNA: TGTGCCAGCTCCCCTTTTGTCAATCAGCCCCAGCATTTT. This sequence encodes CASSPFVNQPQHF.

This clone was recorded a few times. The CDR3 nucleotides are TGTGCCACCAGCAGAGAGGCCTCCACAGGGGAATTACATGGCTACACCTTC. Translating gives CATSREASTGELHGYTF. The J gene is TRBJ1-2, the V gene TRBV15; TRBD1 matches at 7 bases. After removal of 0 bases from V and 6 bases from J, the junction contained 13 bases not matched to a gene. The CDR3 consists of 17 residues. Germline CDR1 LNHNV, CDR2 YYDKDF (reference sequence).

This rearrangement joins TRBV13 to TRBJ1-1, with D maybe TRBD1 (6 bases). Germline loops: CDR1 PRHDT, CDR2 FYEKMQ (reference sequence). The V and J ends lost 7 bases and 1 base respectively, with 13 bases between them. This CDR3 contains 14 residues. CDR3 protein: CASTPGGPNTEAFF. The CDR3 nucleotides are TGTGCCAGCACCCCGGGGGGGCCGAACACTGAAGCTTTCTTT. The full variable domain, in which reference TRBV13 and TRBJ1-1 provide the parts outside the CDR3, is AAGVIQSPRHLIKEKRETATLKCYPIPRHDTVYWYQQGPGQDPQFLISFYEKMQSDKGSIPDRFSAQQFSDYHSELNMSSLELGDSALYFCASTPGGPNTEAFFGQGTRLTVV.

The V and J genes are TRBV5-1 and TRBJ2-5, with TRBD2 matching 9 bases. Germline V gene sequence: CDR1 SGHRS, CDR2 YFSETQ. V was pared by 0 bases and J by 5 bases, with 11 bases of the junction left unmatched. The CDR3 consists of 17 residues. Here the CDR3 DNA reads TGCGCCAGCAGCTTGGATTTTGCGGGAGGGCCGGGGGAGACCCAGTACTTC. This encodes CASSLDFAGGPGETQYF.

This clone has a single count. The chain couples TRBV3-1 (or the pseudogene TRBV3-2) to TRBJ2-7; D ambiguous. Germline V gives CDR1 LGHDT, CDR2 YNNKEL (reference sequence). Trimming removed 6 bases at V and 0 bases at J, with 12 bases between. The CDR3 has 14 amino acids. Here the CDR3 reads CASSNRVSSYEQYF. The CDR3 DNA is TGTGCCAGCAGTAACCGGGTCAGCTCCTACGAGCAGTACTTC.

This chain connects TRBV9 to TRBJ1-1; the D gene is possibly TRBD1 (6 bases). V dropped 6 bases and J dropped 0 bases, with 21 bases sitting between them. This CDR3 spans 17 amino acids. Per germline, CDR1 SGDLS and CDR2 YYNGEE. CDR3 region: CASTLGGGAYMNTEAFF. CDR3 in DNA: TGTGCCAGCACCCTGGGCGGGGGGGCGTACATGAACACTGAAGCTTTCTTT.

This chain connects TRBV24-1 to TRBJ1-2; D gene uncertain. This CDR3 has 18 amino acids. Germline loops: CDR1 KGHDR, CDR2 SFDVKD. The germline V and J ends were trimmed by 0 bases and 0 bases, with 16 bases remaining between them. Written as DNA, the CDR3 is TGTGCCACCAGTGATTTGCCCGAGACTTGTCCCGCTAACTATGGCTACACCTTC. Residues: CATSDLPETCPANYGYTF.

The J gene is TRBJ1-1, the V gene TRBV11-2; D ambiguous. Per the germline V gene, CDR1 is SGHAT and CDR2 is FQNNGV. Trimming took 6 bases from V and 1 from J, leaving 6 bases between them. This CDR3 spans 12 amino acids. In nucleotides, the CDR3 is TGTGCCAGCAGGAGACAGAACACTGAAGCTTTCTTT. Its protein is CASRRQNTEAFF. Filled out from reference TRBV11-2 and TRBJ1-1, the complete variable domain reads EAGVAQSPRYKIIEKRQSVAFWCNPISGHATLYWYQQILGQGPKLLIQFQNNGVVDDSQLPKDRFSAERLKGVDSTLKIQPAKLEDSAVYLCASRRQNTEAFFGQGTRLTVV.

CDR3: CASSLSQGGSNQPQHF. In nucleotides, the CDR3 is TGTGCCAGCAGCTTGAGCCAGGGTGGTAGCAATCAGCCCCAGCATTTT. The genes are TRBV5-5 and TRBJ1-5; tentatively, D is TRBD1 (5 bases). The CDR3 spans 16 residues. Trimming removed 1 base at V and 0 bases at J, with 11 bases between. Germline CDR1 reads SGHKS; CDR2 reads YYEKEE (reference sequence).

The rearrangement uses TRBV5-4 and TRBJ1-3; D may be TRBD1 (6 bases). The CDR3 is made up of 15 amino acids. Trimming pared 3 bases from V and 4 bases from J, leaving 14 bases between. From germline, CDR1 is SGHNT and CDR2 YYREEE (reference sequence). CDR3 in DNA: TGTGCCAGCAGCTCCCCGACAGGCCCAGGAAACACCATATATTTT. Translating gives CASSSPTGPGNTIYF.